Each of the 20 T cell receptor beta chains below was sequenced from the same sample in a study of T cell responses to AZD1222 COVID-19 vaccine. Measured with immunoSEQ multiplex PCR; TCRdb has only the in-frame clones, and not every one. The data show tens of thousands of clones, around 90% seen once. This specimen was peripheral blood, taken on day 0 of MenACWY control vaccination. The receptor source for this set is an adult in good health.

V and J are TRBV5-6 and TRBJ1-5; D is unclear. CDR1 is SGHDT and CDR2 is YYEEEE in the germline V gene. The V and J ends lost 0 bases and 7 bases respectively, with 14 bases between them. This CDR3 spans 15 amino acids. The CDR3 region has the DNA TGTGCCAGCAGCTTGGAAGGGCGGGGAGGACAGCCCCAGCATTTT. It translates to CASSLEGRGGQPQHF. Drawing the rest from reference TRBV5-6 and TRBJ1-5, the complete variable domain is DAGVTQSPTHLIKTRGQQVTLRCSPKSGHDTVSWYQQALGQGPQFIFQYYEEEERQRGNFPDRFSGHQFPNYSSELNVNALLLGDSALYLCASSLEGRGGQPQHFGDGTRLSIL.

V and J are TRBV2 and TRBJ2-7; tentatively, D is TRBD1 or TRBD2 (5 bases each). The V gene's germline CDR1 is SNHLY and CDR2 FYNNEI. The V end was cut by 3 bases, the J end by 6 bases, with 9 bases between. This CDR3 is 12 amino acids long. The CDR3 spells CASSEGGGEQYF. The CDR3 region has the DNA TGTGCCAGCAGTGAGGGTGGGGGCGAGCAGTACTTC.

CDR3 amino acids: CASRRETSGGYEQYF. Here the CDR3 DNA reads TGTGCCAGCAGGAGGGAAACTAGCGGGGGTTACGAGCAGTACTTC. The V call is TRBV6-5, the J call TRBJ2-7; TRBD2 agrees at 11 bases. CDR1 and CDR2 from the germline V gene are MNHEY and SVGAGI. V trimming: 6 bases; J trimming: 4 bases; junction bases outside the gene matches: 8. CDR3 length: 15 amino acids.

The J gene is TRBJ1-3, the V gene TRBV19; no clear D gene. V was trimmed by 4 bases and J by 0 bases, leaving 13 bases between them. The CDR3 totals 16 residues. Germline CDR1 is LNHDA and CDR2 is SQIVND (reference sequence). CDR3 sequence (DNA): TGTGCCAGTAGTACACCGGGCTCCAACTCTGGAAACACCATATATTTT. It encodes CASSTPGSNSGNTIYF.

The V gene is TRBV5-5, the J gene TRBJ1-1; D gene ambiguous. Germline lookup yields CDR1 SGHKS and CDR2 YYEKEE (reference sequence). Trimming removed 0 bases from V and 1 base from J, with 4 bases in between. The CDR3 length is 13 residues. In DNA, the CDR3 is TGTGCCAGCAGCTTGGAGGGGAACACTGAAGCTTTCTTT. Its translation: CASSLEGNTEAFF.

In this sample, this clone turned up once. The V gene is TRBV19, the J gene TRBJ2-7, with a possible D match to TRBD1 (6 bases). The V gene lost 3 bases and the J gene lost 0 bases, with 6 bases spanning the gap. This CDR3 spans 13 amino acids. Germline lookup yields CDR1 LNHDA and CDR2 SQIVND (reference sequence). The CDR3 spells CASSMGASYEQYF. The DNA of the CDR3 is TGTGCCAGTAGTATGGGGGCCTCCTACGAGCAGTACTTC. Complete variable domain (other parts from reference TRBV19 and TRBJ2-7): DGGITQSPKYLFRKEGQNVTLSCEQNLNHDAMYWYRQDPGQGLRLIYYSQIVNDFQKGDIAEGYSVSREKKESFPLTVTSAQKNPTAFYLCASSMGASYEQYFGPGTRLTVT.

Turning to this clone: An end of the junction differs from the germline gene, which may be a read error. The CDR3 here is CASSFVSGEGSF. The CDR3 DNA reads TGTGCCAGCAGCTTTGTTTCGGGCGAGGGTAGCTTC. The gene calls are TRBV7-9 and TRBJ2-7, with a weak D call TRBD2 (5 bases). CDR1 and CDR2 from the germline V gene are SEHNR and FQNEAQ (reference sequence). The CDR3 totals 12 residues.

The chain has TRBV7-8 and TRBJ2-7, with D maybe TRBD1 (5 bases). The CDR3 is 15 residues long. The germline V gene has CDR1 SGHVS and CDR2 FQNEAQ. The V end was cut by 6 bases, the J end by 1 base, with 16 bases between. The CDR3: CASSPSSGISYEQYF. CDR3 nucleotide sequence: TGTGCCAGCAGTCCTTCCTCAGGGATTTCCTACGAGCAGTACTTC.

V gene TRBV7-8 combines with J gene TRBJ1-1; TRBD1 is a possible D gene (6 bases). With 4 bases removed from V and 6 bases from J, the gap between germline ends came to 15 bases. This CDR3 is 14 amino acids long. The germline CDR1 and CDR2 sequences are SGHVS and FQNEAQ. CDR3 DNA sequence: TGTGCCAGCAGCTCGATCACAGGGAGGGCTGAAGCTTTCTTT. This translates into CASSSITGRAEAFF.

The V gene is TRBV13, the J gene TRBJ2-3; D is possibly TRBD1 (6 bases). Per germline, CDR1 PRHDT and CDR2 FYEKMQ (reference sequence). Trimming shortened V by 7 bases and J by 2 bases, and 10 bases separated the two germline ends. The CDR3 runs 13 residues. The CDR3 protein is CASKTGTTDTQYF. The CDR3 DNA is TGTGCCAGCAAGACAGGCACCACAGATACGCAGTATTTT.

This clone appeared a few times. The chain carries TRBV14 and TRBJ2-1; possibly TRBD1 or TRBD2 for D (5 bases each). There are 16 residues in the CDR3. Trimming removed 2 bases at V and 0 bases at J, with 11 bases between. Germline CDR1 is SGHDN and CDR2 is FVKESK. CDR3 in DNA: TGTGCCAGCAGCCAAACGGGGCTGAGCTCCTACAATGAGCAGTTCTTC. It specifies CASSQTGLSSYNEQFF.

The chain combines TRBV2 with TRBJ2-7, with TRBD1 matching 8 bases. CDR3 length equals 11 residues. V gave up 8 bases and J gave up 7 bases; unmatched junction bases: 4. In germline, CDR1 is SNHLY, CDR2 FYNNEI. CDR3: CASLGQGEQYF. The DNA for the CDR3 is TGTGCCAGCCTAGGACAGGGAGAGCAGTACTTC.

V and J are TRBV29-1 and TRBJ1-1; D remains ambiguous. V shed 4 bases and J shed 0 bases, with 9 bases lying between them. The CDR3 extends over 13 amino acids. Germline assignment: CDR1 SQVTM and CDR2 ANQGSEA. The CDR3, as DNA: TGCAGCGTTGTAGGGCAGCTGAACACTGAAGCTTTCTTT. Amino acid sequence: CSVVGQLNTEAFF.

J is TRBJ1-2 and V is TRBV29-1; D perhaps matches TRBD1 (5 bases). Trimming took 3 bases from V and 4 from J, leaving 18 bases between them. The V gene's germline CDR1 is SQVTM and CDR2 ANQGSEA. The CDR3 consists of 15 residues. CDR3 nucleotides: TGCAGCGTTGATGCAGGGAAATTGGGCCGCTATGGCTACACCTTC. Its protein is CSVDAGKLGRYGYTF.

CDR3 sequence reads: CASCLASAGDEQFF. CDR3 bases: TGTGCCTCCTGTTTGGCTAGCGCAGGGGATGAGCAGTTCTTC. The chain has TRBV19 and TRBJ2-1; either TRBD1 or TRBD2 may supply D (6 bases each). The CDR3 is 14 amino acids. Deletions cut 11 bases from V and 8 bases from J, with 22 bases between. The V gene's germline CDR1 is LNHDA and CDR2 SQIVND (reference sequence).

The V call is TRBV6-5, the J call TRBJ2-3; the D is unclear. V shed 6 bases and J shed 6 bases, with 13 bases lying between them. CDR1 is MNHEY and CDR2 is SVGAGI in the germline V gene. CDR3 length: 13 amino acids. For the CDR3, the DNA is TGTGCCAGCAGAGGTCCTGGTTCGGATACGCAGTATTTT. It codes for CASRGPGSDTQYF.

This clone has more than one count but fewer than ten. CDR3 in amino acids: CASSQTTGGRTGELFF. Here the CDR3 DNA reads TGCGCCAGCAGCCAAACAACAGGGGGCCGGACCGGGGAGCTGTTTTTT. The V gene is TRBV4-1, the J gene TRBJ2-2; 9 bases agree with TRBD1. The CDR3 is made up of 16 amino acids. With V trimmed by 2 bases and J by 5 bases, 6 bases remained unmatched. Germline V gene sequence: CDR1 MGHRA, CDR2 YSYEKL.

The J gene is TRBJ1-2, the V gene TRBV5-1, with 7 bases identical to TRBD1. This CDR3 has 14 amino acids. After removal of 3 bases from V and 5 bases from J, the junction contained 7 bases not matched to a gene. Germline CDR1 is SGHRS and CDR2 is YFSETQ. The DNA for the CDR3 is TGCGCCAGCAGCTGGGGGACAGTAGAGTATGGCTACACCTTC. Its translation is CASSWGTVEYGYTF.

J is TRBJ2-5 and V is TRBV27; TRBD2 matches 15 bases. V shed 1 base, J shed 1 base, and the junction held 1 base outside the gene matches. The CDR3 consists of 17 residues. The germline CDR1 and CDR2 sequences are MNHEY and SMNVEV (reference sequence). The CDR3 sequence is CASSLWGLAGGQETQYF. DNA for the CDR3: TGTGCCAGCAGTTTATGGGGACTAGCGGGGGGCCAAGAGACCCAGTACTTC.

The chain joins TRBV19 to TRBJ1-6; 8 bases agree with TRBD1. Looked up from germline, CDR1 is LNHDA and CDR2 is SQIVND (reference sequence). This CDR3 contains 14 residues. With V trimmed by 4 bases and J by 10 bases, 6 bases remained unmatched. CDR3 sequence reads: CASSKGQGKSPLHF. The DNA of the CDR3 is TGTGCCAGTAGTAAAGGACAGGGAAAGTCACCCCTCCACTTT.